This TCR beta chain stems from a study of blood T cell repertoires in COVID-19. Profiled with immunoSEQ multiplex PCR; TCRdb holds only in-frame clones, not every one. There are under 30,000 clones in the sample; roughly 90% occur only once, and 12% lies in the top ten. The TCR originated in a woman older than 75 with active or convalescent COVID-19. Material: peripheral blood.

CDR3 sequence (DNA): TGTGCCAGCAGCGCCGGCGCGGGGCAGAGCTCCTACGAGCAGTACTTC. Translating it yields CASSAGAGQSSYEQYF. The chain carries TRBV7-9 and TRBJ2-7; D is possibly TRBD2 (6 bases). Trimming pared 5 bases from V and 0 bases from J, leaving 17 bases between. CDR1 and CDR2 (germline): SEHNR, FQNEAQ (reference sequence). The CDR3 has 16 residues. The entire variable domain, with the rest obtained from reference TRBV7-9 and TRBJ2-7, is as follows: DTGVSQNPRHKITKRGQNVTFRCDPISEHNRLYWYRQTLGQGPEFLTYFQNEAQLEKSRLLSDRFSAERPKGSFSTLEIQRTEQGDSAMYLCASSAGAGQSSYEQYFGPGTRLTVT.